This TCR beta chain was sequenced for a study of blood T cell repertoires in COVID-19. CDR3 length equals 17 residues. After removal of 0 bases from V and 0 bases from J, the junction contained 5 bases not matched to a gene. Germline V lookup: CDR1 MNHEY, CDR2 SMNVEV (reference sequence). Libraries were prepared by immunoSEQ multiplex PCR; TCRdb keeps only in-frame clonotypes and omits some of them. Of roughly 440,000 clones in the sample, about 91% were seen once. Sequenced material: peripheral blood. This sequence was found in a woman between 50 and 59 years old with COVID-19, enrolled during active disease. The chain carries TRBV27 and TRBJ2-1, with 7 bases identical to TRBD2. The CDR3 DNA is TGTGCCAGCAGTTTATCCCTAGCGGAAAGCTCCTACAATGAGCAGTTCTTC. It is translated as CASSLSLAESSYNEQFF.